The count of the clone carrying this T cell receptor (beta chain) is one. The V and J ends lost 4 bases and 3 bases respectively, with 10 bases between them. Germline CDR1 SGHDT, CDR2 YYEEEE. There are 13 residues in the CDR3. This sample was taken from a study of blood T cell repertoires in COVID-19. Looking at the study overall: COVID-19 samples, acute and convalescent, were from the United States, Italy and Spain.

In the study's own analysis: Estimation of nucleated cell counts was performed using reference gene primer amplification. Profiled with immunoSEQ multiplex PCR; TCRdb holds only in-frame clones, not every one. From that table come the V and J calls and clone size; the DNA was used to work out D and trimming. The sample holds just over 650,000 clones, more than 80% seen once. Sequenced: peripheral blood. The genes are TRBV5-6 and TRBJ1-2; D possibly corresponds to TRBD1 (6 bases). This clonotype was obtained from a woman between 18 and 30 years old with acute or convalescent COVID-19. CDR3 sequence: CASSRDTYYGYTF. As DNA, the CDR3 is TGTGCCAGCAGCCGGGACACATACTATGGCTACACCTTC. Based on the CDR3 plus reference TRBV5-6 and TRBJ1-2, the full variable domain is DAGVTQSPTHLIKTRGQQVTLRCSPKSGHDTVSWYQQALGQGPQFIFQYYEEEERQRGNFPDRFSGHQFPNYSSELNVNALLLGDSALYLCASSRDTYYGYTFGSGTRLTVV.